A single sample is the source of the 11 T cell receptor beta chains below, sequenced in a study of T cells in Graves' hyperthyroidism and ophthalmopathy (dated by TCRdb to between 2018 and 2021). The method behind the library was multiplex PCR. TCRdb names Illumina HiSeq 2000 as the instrument used. The TCR beta CDR3 regions were amplified from RNA transcripts. A first-round RT-PCR of the TCR CDR3 used the HTBI primer set with the Qiagen OneStep RT-PCR kit. The public sequencing data were trimmed at Q25 with fastp and processed into clonotypes with MiXCR by TCRdb, which kept only in-frame beta chains. Rows with one shared CDR3 protein collapse into an entry with the most common genes and DNA. Recorded for this sample are more than 500,000 distinct CDR3 sequences; under 60% of them occurred a single time. Around a fifth of the sample lies in the top ten. The sequenced sample was peripheral blood or thyroid tissue (not recorded which). These receptors originate from an adult woman with Graves' disease, either hyperthyroidism or ophthalmopathy (not recorded which).

In regard to this clonotype: Germline and junction disagree at one end, which may indicate a read error. The chain combines TRBV10-3 with TRBJ2-7; 7 nucleotides agree with TRBD1. CDR3 length: 13 residues. Germline CDR1 ENHRY, CDR2 SYGVKD. As DNA, the CDR3 is TGTGCCGTCAGGGACAGTCGATCCTACGAGCAGTACTTC. Amino acids: CAVRDSRSYEQYF.

This clonotype was seen at least ten times. This chain uses TRBV5-1 with TRBJ1-2; D is uncertain. There are 13 residues in the CDR3. The V gene's germline CDR1 is SGHRS and CDR2 YFSETQ. V shed 1 base and J shed 4 bases, with 8 bases lying between them. The CDR3 here is CASSLPGSYGYTF. CDR3 DNA sequence: TGCGCCAGCAGCTTGCCGGGGAGCTATGGCTACACCTTC.

The count of this clonotype is one. The V call is TRBV9, the J call TRBJ2-7; perhaps TRBD1 as D (5 bases). The CDR3 length is 16 residues. Trimming stripped 0 bases from V and 1 base from J, with 14 bases between. Germline V gene sequence: CDR1 SGDLS, CDR2 YYNGEE. For the CDR3, the DNA is TGTGCCAGCAGCGTAGCTCCTGACAGTCGATCCTACGAGCAGTACTTC. Protein: CASSVAPDSRSYEQYF.

There are many counts of this clonotype. The junction shows a germline mismatch at one end, possibly a read error. V gene TRBV5-5 combines with J gene TRBJ2-7, with D hard to call. The CDR3 spans 14 residues. Germline loops: CDR1 SGHKS, CDR2 YYEKEE (reference sequence). The CDR3 sequence: CASSLRQTSDEQYF. The DNA of the CDR3 is TGTGCCAGCAGCTTGAGGCAGACCTCCGACGAGCAGTACTTC.

This clonotype was detected ten times or more. The chain uses TRBV2 and TRBJ2-7; D is unresolved. V lost 8 bases, J lost 0 bases, and 2 bases lay in between. The germline V gene has CDR1 SNHLY and CDR2 FYNNEI. The CDR3 spans 10 residues. CDR3 in amino acids: CASASYEQYF. CDR3 sequence (DNA): TGTGCCAGCGCCTCCTACGAGCAGTACTTC. Full variable domain (rest looked up from reference TRBV2 and TRBJ2-7): EPEVTQTPSHQVTQMGQEVILRCVPISNHLYFYWYRQILGQKVEFLVSFYNNEISEKSEIFDDQFSVERPDGSNFTLKIRSTKLEDSAMYFCASASYEQYFGPGTRLTVT.

This clonotype was counted many times. This chain joins TRBV9 and TRBJ1-5; D unresolved. Looked up from germline, CDR1 is SGDLS and CDR2 is YYNGEE. This CDR3 is 14 amino acids long. V was cut by 5 bases and J by 7 bases, with 16 bases left in between. CDR3 sequence reads: CASSQSPGNQPQHF. The DNA for the CDR3 is TGTGCCAGCAGTCAAAGTCCGGGGAACCAGCCCCAGCATTTT.

This clonotype was seen many times. The chain combines TRBV5-1 with TRBJ1-1; 11 nucleotides line up with TRBD1. Germline-derived CDR1 and CDR2 are SGHRS and YFSETQ. V lost 7 bases and J lost 1; bases outside the gene matches: 6. This CDR3 spans 15 amino acids. CDR3 coding DNA: TGCGCCAGCGGACAGGGGGCGCTTGAGAACACTGAAGCTTTCTTT. Protein sequence: CASGQGALENTEAFF.

This clonotype was observed once. The genes are TRBV20-1 and TRBJ2-7; 7 bases align to TRBD2. With V trimmed by 1 base and J by 3 bases, 9 bases remained unmatched. Germline assignment: CDR1 DFQATT and CDR2 SNEGSKA (reference sequence). The length of the CDR3 is 15 residues. CDR3 amino acids: CSARGGGSSYYEQYF. The CDR3 region has the DNA TGCAGTGCTAGAGGAGGCGGGAGTTCCTACTACGAGCAGTACTTC.

CDR3 region: CASSQGGFGNYGYTF. The CDR3 nucleotides are TGTGCCAGCAGTCAAGGGGGATTCGGTAACTATGGCTACACCTTC. The chain uses TRBV28 and TRBJ1-2; possibly TRBD1 for D (6 bases). There are 15 residues in the CDR3. Germline CDR1 reads MDHEN; CDR2 reads SYDVKM. Trimming pared 5 bases from V and 1 base from J, leaving 14 bases between.

The count of this clonotype is one. J is TRBJ2-7 and V is TRBV19; the match to TRBD1 covers 7 bases. The germline CDR1 and CDR2 sequences are LNHDA and SQIVND (reference sequence). Unmatched junction bases numbered 2, after V lost 4 bases and J lost 2 bases. This CDR3 is built from 13 residues. The CDR3, as DNA: TGTGCCAGTAGTAAGGGGGCCGCCTACGAGCAGTACTTC. Protein: CASSKGAAYEQYF.

V is TRBV10-3 and J is TRBJ1-5; D gene unclear. Trimming shortened V by 3 bases and J by 3 bases, and 6 bases separated the two germline ends. Germline CDR1 ENHRY, CDR2 SYGVKD. CDR3 length equals 13 residues. This CDR3 reads CAISEQINQPQHF. CDR3 DNA sequence: TGTGCCATCAGTGAACAGATCAATCAGCCCCAGCATTTT.